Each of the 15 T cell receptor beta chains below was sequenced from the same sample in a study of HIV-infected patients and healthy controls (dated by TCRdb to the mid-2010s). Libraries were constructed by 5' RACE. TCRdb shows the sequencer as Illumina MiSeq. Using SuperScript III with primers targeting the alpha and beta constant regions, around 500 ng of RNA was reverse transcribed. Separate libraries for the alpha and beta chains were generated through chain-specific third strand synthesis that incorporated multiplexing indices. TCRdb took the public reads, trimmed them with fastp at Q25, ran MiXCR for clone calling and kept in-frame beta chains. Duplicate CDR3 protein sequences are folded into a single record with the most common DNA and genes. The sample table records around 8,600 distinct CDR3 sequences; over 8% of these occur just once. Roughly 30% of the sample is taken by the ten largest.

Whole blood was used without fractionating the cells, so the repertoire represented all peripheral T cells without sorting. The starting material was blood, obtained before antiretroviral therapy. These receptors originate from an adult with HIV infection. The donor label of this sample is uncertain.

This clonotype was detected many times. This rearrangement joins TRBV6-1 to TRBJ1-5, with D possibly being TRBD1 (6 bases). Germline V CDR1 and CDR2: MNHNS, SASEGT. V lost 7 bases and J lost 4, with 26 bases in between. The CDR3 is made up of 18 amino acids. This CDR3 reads CASINRETDYLPNQPQHF. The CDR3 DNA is TGTGCCAGCATCAACAGGGAGACAGACTACCTTCCGAATCAGCCCCAGCATTTT.

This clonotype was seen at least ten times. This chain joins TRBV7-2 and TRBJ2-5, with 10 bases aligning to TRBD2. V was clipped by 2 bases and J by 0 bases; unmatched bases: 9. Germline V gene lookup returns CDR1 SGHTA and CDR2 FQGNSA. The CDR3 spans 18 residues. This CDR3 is CASSLRSSGGLYQETQYF. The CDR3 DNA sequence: TGTGCCAGCAGCTTAAGGTCTAGCGGGGGTTTATACCAAGAGACCCAGTACTTC.

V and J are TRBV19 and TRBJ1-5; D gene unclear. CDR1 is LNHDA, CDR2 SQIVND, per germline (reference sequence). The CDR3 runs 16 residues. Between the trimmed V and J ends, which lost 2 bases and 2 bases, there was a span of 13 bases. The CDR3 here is CASSILSGVCNQPQHF. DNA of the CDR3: TGTGCCAGTAGTATACTCTCTGGGGTGTGCAATCAGCCCCAGCATTTT.

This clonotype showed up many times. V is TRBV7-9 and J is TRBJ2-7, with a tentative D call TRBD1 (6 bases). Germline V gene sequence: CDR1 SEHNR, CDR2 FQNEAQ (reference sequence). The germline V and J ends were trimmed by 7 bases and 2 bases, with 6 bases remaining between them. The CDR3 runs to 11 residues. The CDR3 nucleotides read TGTGCCAGCACAGGGGCCTACGAGCAGTACTTC. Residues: CASTGAYEQYF.

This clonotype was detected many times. DNA of the CDR3: TGTGCCGTTATCCCCAGAATTGGAGAAGCTTTCTTT. Residues: CAVIPRIGEAFF. This chain links TRBV7-2 with TRBJ1-1; D is unclear. Germline CDR1 and CDR2: SGHTA and FQGNSA. The V and J ends lost 11 bases and 8 bases respectively, with 18 bases between them. The CDR3 totals 12 residues. Filled out from reference TRBV7-2 and TRBJ1-1, the complete variable domain reads GAGVSQSPSNKVTEKGKDVELRCDPISGHTALYWYRQSLGQGLEFLIYFQGNSAPDKSGLPSDRFSAERTGGSVSTLTIQRTQQEDSAVYLCAVIPRIGEAFFGQGTRLTVV.

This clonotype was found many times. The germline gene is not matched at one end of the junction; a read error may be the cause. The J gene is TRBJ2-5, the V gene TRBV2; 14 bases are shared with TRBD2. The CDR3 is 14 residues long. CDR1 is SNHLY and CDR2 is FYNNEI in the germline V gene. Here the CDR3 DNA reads TGTGCCGGCAGACTAGCGGGAGGGAAAGAGACCCAGTACTTC. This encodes CAGRLAGGKETQYF.

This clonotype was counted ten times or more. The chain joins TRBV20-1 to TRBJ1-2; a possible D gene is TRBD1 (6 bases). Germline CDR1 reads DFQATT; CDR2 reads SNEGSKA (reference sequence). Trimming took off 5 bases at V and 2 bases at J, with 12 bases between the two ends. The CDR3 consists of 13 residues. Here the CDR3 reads CSAPRTENYGYTF. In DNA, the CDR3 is TGCAGTGCTCCACGGACAGAGAACTATGGCTACACCTTC.

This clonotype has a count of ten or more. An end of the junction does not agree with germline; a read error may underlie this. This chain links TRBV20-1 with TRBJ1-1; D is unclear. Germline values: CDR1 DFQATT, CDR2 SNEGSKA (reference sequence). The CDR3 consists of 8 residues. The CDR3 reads CSAPYAIF. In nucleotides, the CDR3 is TGCAGTGCCCCGTATGCTATCTTT.

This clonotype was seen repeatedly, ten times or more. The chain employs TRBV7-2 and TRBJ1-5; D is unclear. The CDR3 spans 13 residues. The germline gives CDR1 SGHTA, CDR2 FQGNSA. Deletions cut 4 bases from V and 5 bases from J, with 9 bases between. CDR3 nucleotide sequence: TGTGCCAGCAGCTCCCTGTGGGATCAGCCCCAGCATTTT. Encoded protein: CASSSLWDQPQHF.

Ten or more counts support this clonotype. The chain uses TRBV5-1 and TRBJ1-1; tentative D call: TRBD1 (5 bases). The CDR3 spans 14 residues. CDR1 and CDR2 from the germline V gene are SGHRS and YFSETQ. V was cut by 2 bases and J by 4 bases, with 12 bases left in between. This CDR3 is CASSLEGFGTEAFF. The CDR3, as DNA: TGCGCCAGCAGCTTAGAGGGGTTTGGCACTGAAGCTTTCTTT. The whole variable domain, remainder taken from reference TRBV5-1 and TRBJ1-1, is KAGVTQTPRYLIKTRGQQVTLSCSPISGHRSVSWYQQTPGQGLQFLFEYFSETQRNKGNFPGRFSGRQFSNSRSEMNVSTLELGDSALYLCASSLEGFGTEAFFGQGTRLTVV.

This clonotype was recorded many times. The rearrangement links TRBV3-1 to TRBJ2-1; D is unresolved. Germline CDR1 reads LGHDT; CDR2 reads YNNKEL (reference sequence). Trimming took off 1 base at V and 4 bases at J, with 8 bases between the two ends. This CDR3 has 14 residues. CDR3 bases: TGTGCCAGCAGCCAAGTCCCACAGTACAATGAGCAGTTCTTC. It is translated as CASSQVPQYNEQFF.

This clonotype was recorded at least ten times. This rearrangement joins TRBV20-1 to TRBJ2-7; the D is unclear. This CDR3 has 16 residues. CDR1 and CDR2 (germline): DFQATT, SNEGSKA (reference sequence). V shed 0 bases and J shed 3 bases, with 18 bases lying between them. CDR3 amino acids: CSARDNRIGVGYEQYF. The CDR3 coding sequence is TGCAGTGCTAGAGATAATAGGATCGGAGTGGGCTACGAGCAGTACTTC.

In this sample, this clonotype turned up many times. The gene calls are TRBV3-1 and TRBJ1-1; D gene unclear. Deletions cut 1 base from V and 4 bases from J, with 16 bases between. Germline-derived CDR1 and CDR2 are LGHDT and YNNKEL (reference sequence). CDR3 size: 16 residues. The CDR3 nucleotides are TGTGCCAGCAGCCAAGTCCCGGACGGACCAGTCACTGAAGCTTTCTTT. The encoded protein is CASSQVPDGPVTEAFF.

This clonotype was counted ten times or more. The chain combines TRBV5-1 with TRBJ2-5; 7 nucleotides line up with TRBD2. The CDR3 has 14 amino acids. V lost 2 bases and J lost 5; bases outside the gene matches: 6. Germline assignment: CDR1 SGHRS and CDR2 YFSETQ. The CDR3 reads CASSFQTSSETQYF. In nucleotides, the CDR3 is TGCGCCAGCAGCTTTCAGACTAGCAGCGAGACCCAGTACTTC.

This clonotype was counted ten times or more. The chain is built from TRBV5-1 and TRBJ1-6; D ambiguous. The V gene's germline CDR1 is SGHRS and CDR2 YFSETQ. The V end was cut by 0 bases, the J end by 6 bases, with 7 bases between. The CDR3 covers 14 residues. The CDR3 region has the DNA TGCGCCAGCAGCTTGGGTGTTCCTAATTCACCCCTCCACTTT. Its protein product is CASSLGVPNSPLHF.